These T cell receptor beta chains were read from a single sample in a study of Tregs in tolerant kidney transplant recipients. Only in-frame clones appear in the TCRdb table, and some are missing; sequencing was by immunoSEQ multiplex PCR. Of roughly 120,000 clones in the sample, roughly 92% were seen once. Sequencing was carried out using CD4+ T cells from blood. The receptors come from a human donor in good health. Both conserved end residues are part of each CDR3.

cdr3_aa: CASSLPGDRSYNEQFF
v_call: TRBV14

cdr3_aa: CASSLRDPGRETQYF
v_call: TRBV19

cdr3_aa: CASSRDRPNTEAFF
v_call: TRBV5-1

cdr3_aa: CASSMARPGNTIYF
v_call: TRBV19

cdr3_aa: CASSQVSGLAGQYF
v_call: TRBV4-2

cdr3_aa: CASSPTRSSSGNTIYF
v_call: TRBV14

cdr3_aa: CASSLRDRGLETQYF
v_call: TRBV27

cdr3_aa: CASSSTGSSYNEQFF
v_call: TRBV6-5

cdr3_aa: CASSLRTAAGNQPQHF
v_call: TRBV5-8

cdr3_aa: CASSLDIYEQYF
v_call: TRBV5-8

cdr3_aa: CASSLSGFTDTQYF
v_call: TRBV7-3

cdr3_aa: CAWSVGTGWADTQYF
v_call: TRBV30

cdr3_aa: CASGEGSGYTF
v_call: TRBV6-5

cdr3_aa: CASSLVLQSEDGYTF
v_call: TRBV7-9

cdr3_aa: CASSLVSPKIRDRGHEQYF
v_call: TRBV5-7

cdr3_aa: CASSESYEQFF
v_call: TRBV2

cdr3_aa: CASSLVGTGGAYNEQFF
v_call: TRBV7-8

cdr3_aa: CASSTGQRIGYTF
v_call: TRBV11-2

cdr3_aa: CASSLRIGNTDTQYF
v_call: TRBV7-7

cdr3_aa: CATRGTGSQETQYF
v_call: TRBV15

cdr3_aa: CASAETTSGADTQYF
v_call: TRBV5-6

cdr3_aa: CASRRQGLNEQFF
v_call: TRBV21-1

cdr3_aa: CASSWSDYGYTF
v_call: TRBV5-1

cdr3_aa: CASSPRNEQYF
v_call: TRBV18

cdr3_aa: CASSLIWDTPGNEQFF
v_call: TRBV7-3

cdr3_aa: CASRLNEFNQPQHF
v_call: TRBV6-5

cdr3_aa: CASSYKRGGEQYF
v_call: TRBV6-5

cdr3_aa: CASSITFGNIYGYTF
v_call: TRBV19

cdr3_aa: CASRAQQNTGELFF
v_call: TRBV2

cdr3_aa: CASSESGRLKNTEAFF
v_call: TRBV10-1

cdr3_aa: CASSSSQWGAYGYTF
v_call: TRBV5-1